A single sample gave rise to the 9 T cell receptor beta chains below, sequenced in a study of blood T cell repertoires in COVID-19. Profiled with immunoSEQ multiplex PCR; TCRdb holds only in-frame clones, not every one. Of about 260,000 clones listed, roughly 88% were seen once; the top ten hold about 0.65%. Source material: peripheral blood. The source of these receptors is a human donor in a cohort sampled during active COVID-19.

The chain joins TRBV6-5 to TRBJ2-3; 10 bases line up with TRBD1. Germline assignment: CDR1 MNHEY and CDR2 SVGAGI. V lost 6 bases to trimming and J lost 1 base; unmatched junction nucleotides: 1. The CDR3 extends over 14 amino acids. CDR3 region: CASSGTGGTDTQYF. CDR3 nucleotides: TGTGCCAGCAGCGGGACAGGGGGCACAGATACGCAGTATTTT.

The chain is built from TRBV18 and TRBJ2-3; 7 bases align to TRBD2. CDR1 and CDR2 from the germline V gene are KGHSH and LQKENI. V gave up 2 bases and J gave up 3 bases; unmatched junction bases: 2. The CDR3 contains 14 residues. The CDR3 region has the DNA TGTGCCAGCTCACCAGCCGGGGGGACAGATACGCAGTATTTT. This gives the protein CASSPAGGTDTQYF.

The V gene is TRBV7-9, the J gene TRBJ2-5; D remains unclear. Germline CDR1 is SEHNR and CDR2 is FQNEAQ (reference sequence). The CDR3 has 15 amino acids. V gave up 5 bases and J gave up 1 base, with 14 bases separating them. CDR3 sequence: CASSRPDAGQETQYF. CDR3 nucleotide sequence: TGTGCCAGCAGCCGGCCTGATGCAGGCCAAGAGACCCAGTACTTC.

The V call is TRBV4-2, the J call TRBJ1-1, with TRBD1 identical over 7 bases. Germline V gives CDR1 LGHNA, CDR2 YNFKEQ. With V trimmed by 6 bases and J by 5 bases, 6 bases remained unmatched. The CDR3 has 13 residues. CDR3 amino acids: CASRPPRGTEAFF. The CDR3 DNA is TGTGCCAGCAGACCCCCCAGGGGGACTGAAGCTTTCTTT.

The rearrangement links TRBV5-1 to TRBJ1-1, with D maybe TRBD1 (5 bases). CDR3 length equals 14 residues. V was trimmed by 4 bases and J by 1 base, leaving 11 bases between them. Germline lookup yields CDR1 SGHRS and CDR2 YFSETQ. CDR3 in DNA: TGCGCCAGCAGCGGCAGGGCCCAGAACACTGAAGCTTTCTTT. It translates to CASSGRAQNTEAFF.

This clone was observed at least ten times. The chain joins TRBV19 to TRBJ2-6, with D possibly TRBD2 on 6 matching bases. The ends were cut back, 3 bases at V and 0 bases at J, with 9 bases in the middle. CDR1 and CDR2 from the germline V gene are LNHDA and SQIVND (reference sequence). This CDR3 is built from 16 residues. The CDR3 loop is CASSMEGNSGANVLTF. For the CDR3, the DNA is TGTGCCAGTAGTATGGAGGGGAACTCTGGGGCCAACGTCCTGACTTTC.

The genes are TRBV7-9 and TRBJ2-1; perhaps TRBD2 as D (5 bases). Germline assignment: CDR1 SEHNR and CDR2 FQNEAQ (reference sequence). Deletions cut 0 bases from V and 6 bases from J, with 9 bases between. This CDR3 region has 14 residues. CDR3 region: CASSLAGAVNEQFF. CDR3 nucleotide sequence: TGTGCCAGCAGCTTAGCGGGAGCGGTCAATGAGCAGTTCTTC.

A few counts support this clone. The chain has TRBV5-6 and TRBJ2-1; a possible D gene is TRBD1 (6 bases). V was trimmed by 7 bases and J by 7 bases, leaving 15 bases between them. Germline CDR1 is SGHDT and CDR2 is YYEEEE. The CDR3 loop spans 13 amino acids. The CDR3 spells CASQGNRANEQFF. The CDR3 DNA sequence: TGTGCCAGCCAGGGAAACAGGGCTAATGAGCAGTTCTTC.

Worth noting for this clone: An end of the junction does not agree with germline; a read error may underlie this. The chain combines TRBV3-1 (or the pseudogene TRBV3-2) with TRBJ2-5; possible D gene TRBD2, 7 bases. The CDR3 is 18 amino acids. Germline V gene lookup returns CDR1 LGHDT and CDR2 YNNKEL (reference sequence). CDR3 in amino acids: CARSQEANFVGGGMTQYF. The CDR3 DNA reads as TGTGCCCGCAGCCAAGAGGCGAACTTTGTAGGGGGGGGGATGACCCAGTACTTC.